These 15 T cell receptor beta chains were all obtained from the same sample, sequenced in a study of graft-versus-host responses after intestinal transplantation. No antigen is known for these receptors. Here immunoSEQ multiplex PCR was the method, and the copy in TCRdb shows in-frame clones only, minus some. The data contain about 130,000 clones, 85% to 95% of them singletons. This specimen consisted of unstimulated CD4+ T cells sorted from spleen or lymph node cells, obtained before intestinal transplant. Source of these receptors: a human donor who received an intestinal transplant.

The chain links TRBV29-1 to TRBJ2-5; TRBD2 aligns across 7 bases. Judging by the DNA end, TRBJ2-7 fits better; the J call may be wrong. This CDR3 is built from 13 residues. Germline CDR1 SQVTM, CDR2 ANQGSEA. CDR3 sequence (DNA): TGCAGCGTTGCCCCTAGCGGCCCCTACGAGCAGTACTTC. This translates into CSVAPSGPYEQYF.

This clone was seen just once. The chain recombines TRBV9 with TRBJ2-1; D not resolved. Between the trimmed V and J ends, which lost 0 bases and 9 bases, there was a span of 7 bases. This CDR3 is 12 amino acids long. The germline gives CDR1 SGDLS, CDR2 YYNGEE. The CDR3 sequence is CASSVEGPEQFF. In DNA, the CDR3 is TGTGCCAGCAGCGTAGAAGGACCTGAGCAGTTCTTC.

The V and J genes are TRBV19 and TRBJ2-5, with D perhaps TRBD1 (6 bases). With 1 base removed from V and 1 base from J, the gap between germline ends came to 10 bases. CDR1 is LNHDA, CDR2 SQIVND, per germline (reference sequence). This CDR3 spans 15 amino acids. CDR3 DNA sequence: TGTGCCAGTAGTATAGGGACAGCTCGCCAAGAGACCCAGTACTTC. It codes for CASSIGTARQETQYF.

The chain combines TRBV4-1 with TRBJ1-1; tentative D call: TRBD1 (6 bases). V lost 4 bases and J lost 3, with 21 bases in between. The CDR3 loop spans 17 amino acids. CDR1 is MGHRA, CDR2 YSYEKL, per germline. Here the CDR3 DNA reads TGCGCCAGCAGCCTAAACAGGGTAGGAAGGGAGGACACTGAAGCTTTCTTT. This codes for CASSLNRVGREDTEAFF.

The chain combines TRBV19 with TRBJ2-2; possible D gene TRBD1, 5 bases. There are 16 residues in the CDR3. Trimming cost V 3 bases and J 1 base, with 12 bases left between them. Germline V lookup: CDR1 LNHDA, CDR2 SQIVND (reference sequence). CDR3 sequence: CASSIYRRMNTGELFF. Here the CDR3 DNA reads TGTGCCAGTAGTATTTACAGGAGAATGAACACCGGGGAGCTGTTTTTT.

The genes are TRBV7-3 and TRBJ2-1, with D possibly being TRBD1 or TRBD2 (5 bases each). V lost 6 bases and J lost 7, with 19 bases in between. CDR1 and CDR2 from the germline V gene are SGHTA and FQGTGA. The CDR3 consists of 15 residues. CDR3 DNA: TGTGCCAGCAGGAGGCGGCAGGGACCCCCTAATGAGCAGTTCTTC. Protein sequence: CASRRRQGPPNEQFF.

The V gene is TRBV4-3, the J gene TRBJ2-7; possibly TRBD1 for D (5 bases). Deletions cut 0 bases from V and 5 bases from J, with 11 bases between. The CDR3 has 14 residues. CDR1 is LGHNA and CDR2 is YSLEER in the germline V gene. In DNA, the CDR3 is TGCGCCAGCAGCCAAGACAGGGTGGTCCACGAGCAGTACTTC. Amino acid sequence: CASSQDRVVHEQYF.

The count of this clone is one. The CDR3 loop reads CATSLPGRGEGELFF. Written as DNA, the CDR3 is TGTGCCACCAGTCTACCCGGGAGAGGGGAGGGGGAGCTGTTTTTT. The chain carries TRBV15 and TRBJ2-2; perhaps TRBD2 as D (6 bases). The CDR3 consists of 15 residues. V was cut by 6 bases and J by 8 bases, with 19 bases left in between. Germline V gene lookup returns CDR1 LNHNV and CDR2 YYDKDF (reference sequence).

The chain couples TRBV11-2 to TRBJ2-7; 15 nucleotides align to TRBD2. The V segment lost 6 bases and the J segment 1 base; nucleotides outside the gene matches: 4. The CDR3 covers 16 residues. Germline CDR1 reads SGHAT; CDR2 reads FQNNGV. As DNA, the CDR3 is TGTGCCAGCAGGGGACTAGCGGGGGGAGAATCCTACGAGCAGTACTTC. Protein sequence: CASRGLAGGESYEQYF.

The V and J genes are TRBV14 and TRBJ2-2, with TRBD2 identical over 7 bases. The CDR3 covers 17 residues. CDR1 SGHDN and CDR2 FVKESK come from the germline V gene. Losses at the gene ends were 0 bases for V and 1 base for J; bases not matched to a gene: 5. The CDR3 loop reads CASSQDSTSWNTGELFF. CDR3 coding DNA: TGTGCCAGCAGCCAAGATTCGACTAGCTGGAACACCGGGGAGCTGTTTTTT.

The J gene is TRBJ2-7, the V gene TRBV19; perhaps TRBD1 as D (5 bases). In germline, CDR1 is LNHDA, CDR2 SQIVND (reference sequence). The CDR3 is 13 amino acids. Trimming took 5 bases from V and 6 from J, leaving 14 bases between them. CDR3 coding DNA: TGTGCCAGTAGTTTTACAGGTGACTCCGAGCAGTACTTC. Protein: CASSFTGDSEQYF.

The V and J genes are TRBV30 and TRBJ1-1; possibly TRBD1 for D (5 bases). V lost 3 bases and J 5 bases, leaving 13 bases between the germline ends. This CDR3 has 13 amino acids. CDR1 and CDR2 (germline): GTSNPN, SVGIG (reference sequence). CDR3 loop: CAWRGEGVTEAFF. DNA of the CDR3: TGTGCCTGGAGGGGGGAGGGAGTAACTGAAGCTTTCTTT.

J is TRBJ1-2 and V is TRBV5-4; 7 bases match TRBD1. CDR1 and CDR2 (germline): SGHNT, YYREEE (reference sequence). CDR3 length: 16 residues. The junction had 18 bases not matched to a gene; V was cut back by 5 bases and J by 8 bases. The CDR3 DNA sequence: TGTGCCAGCAGTTCCGGGACAGCGGATATTCGTGAGGGCTACACCTTC. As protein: CASSSGTADIREGYTF. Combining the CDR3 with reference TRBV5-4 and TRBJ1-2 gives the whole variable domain ETGVTQSPTHLIKTRGQQVTLRCSSQSGHNTVSWYQQALGQGPQFIFQYYREEENGRGNFPPRFSGLQFPNYSSELNVNALELDDSALYLCASSSGTADIREGYTFGSGTRLTVV.

In nucleotides, the CDR3 is TGTGCCAGCAGTTCGTCGAGACAGGGCACAGATACGCAGTATTTT. Protein: CASSSSRQGTDTQYF. V gene TRBV27 combines with J gene TRBJ2-3; D might be TRBD1 (6 bases). The length of the CDR3 is 15 residues. Trimming left V 4 bases short and J 1 base short, with 12 bases between. Germline V gene data show CDR1 as MNHEY and CDR2 as SMNVEV (reference sequence).

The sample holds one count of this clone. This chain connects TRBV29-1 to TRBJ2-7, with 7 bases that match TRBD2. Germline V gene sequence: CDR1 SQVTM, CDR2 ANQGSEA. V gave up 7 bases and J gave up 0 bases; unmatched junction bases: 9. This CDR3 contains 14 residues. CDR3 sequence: CSAKGLADSYEQYF. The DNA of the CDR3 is TGCAGCGCAAAAGGTCTAGCGGACTCCTACGAGCAGTACTTC.